One sample yielded the 28 T cell receptor beta chains listed below, sequenced in a study of blood T cell repertoires in COVID-19. This table comes from immunoSEQ multiplex PCR, and its TCRdb copy is limited to in-frame clones, with some not included. The data show a few hundred thousand clones, approximately 85% seen once. Sequenced sample: PBMCs or T cells enriched from blood (not recorded which). The receptor source for this set is a woman in her forties or fifties who had recovered from COVID-19.

This chain uses TRBV7-2 with TRBJ2-5, with a weak D call TRBD1 (6 bases). CDR1 is SGHTA and CDR2 is FQGNSA in the germline V gene. The CDR3 is 14 amino acids. V was pared by 4 bases and J by 2 bases, with 11 bases between. The CDR3 spells CASSWGQLQETQYF. CDR3 DNA sequence: TGTGCCAGCAGCTGGGGGCAGCTACAAGAGACCCAGTACTTC.

The chain carries TRBV12-3 or TRBV12-4 and TRBJ2-4, with D hard to call. V was trimmed by 3 bases and J by 5 bases, leaving 5 bases between them. There are 12 residues in the CDR3. Written as DNA, the CDR3 is TGTGCCAGCAGTTTGAGTGAAAACATTCAGTACTTC. Its protein product is CASSLSENIQYF.

The chain is built from TRBV15 and TRBJ1-4, with a tentative D call TRBD1 (5 bases). This CDR3 has 16 amino acids. CDR1 and CDR2 (germline): LNHNV, YYDKDF (reference sequence). V lost 1 base, J lost 0 bases, and 9 bases lay in between. DNA for the CDR3: TGTGCCACCAGCAGAGGGGGGGTTGCAACTAATGAAAAACTGTTTTTT. It translates to CATSRGGVATNEKLFF.

This rearrangement joins TRBV5-1 to TRBJ1-1, with D unresolved. This CDR3 is 11 amino acids long. Per the germline V gene, CDR1 is SGHRS and CDR2 is YFSETQ. Trimming took off 0 bases at V and 10 bases at J, with 7 bases between the two ends. The CDR3 DNA reads as TGCGCCAGCAGCTTGGAAGTGAGAGCTTTCTTT. This codes for CASSLEVRAFF.

The CDR3 loop reads CASRGDSNQPQHF. CDR3 DNA: TGTGCCAGCAGAGGGGATAGCAATCAGCCCCAGCATTTT. The V and J genes are TRBV12-3 or TRBV12-4 and TRBJ1-5, with TRBD1 as a possible D gene (5 bases). CDR3 size: 13 residues. The V gene lost 6 bases and the J gene lost 0 bases, with 6 bases spanning the gap.

V is TRBV30 and J is TRBJ2-3, with 10 bases that match TRBD1. Per germline, CDR1 GTSNPN and CDR2 SVGIG (reference sequence). The length of the CDR3 is 15 residues. V lost 1 base, J lost 5 bases, and 6 bases stayed unmatched. This CDR3 reads CAWSEGQGILDTQYF. The CDR3 DNA is TGTGCCTGGAGTGAGGGACAGGGGATTTTAGATACGCAGTATTTT.

The chain has TRBV7-9 and TRBJ1-2, with 9 bases matching TRBD1. The CDR3 is 12 residues long. The trim removed 5 bases at V and 8 bases at J, leaving 3 bases unmatched. Per the germline V gene, CDR1 is SEHNR and CDR2 is FQNEAQ (reference sequence). The CDR3: CASSLTGGGYTF. The DNA for the CDR3 is TGTGCCAGCAGCCTGACAGGGGGAGGCTACACCTTC.

V is TRBV19 and J is TRBJ2-6, with a tentative D call TRBD2 (5 bases). This CDR3 is built from 19 residues. V was clipped by 0 bases and J by 0 bases, with 15 bases between them. Per the germline V gene, CDR1 is LNHDA and CDR2 is SQIVND (reference sequence). CDR3 amino acids: CASSIDWRRASSGANVLTF. The CDR3 nucleotides are TGTGCCAGTAGTATAGATTGGCGGCGGGCAAGCTCTGGGGCCAACGTCCTGACTTTC.

The chain combines TRBV27 with TRBJ1-1; D is perhaps TRBD1 (5 bases). Germline V gene data show CDR1 as MNHEY and CDR2 as SMNVEV (reference sequence). V was pared by 3 bases and J by 3 bases, with 11 bases between. This CDR3 has 14 residues. In DNA, the CDR3 is TGTGCCAGCAGTTTCCACGGGGGAGACACTGAAGCTTTCTTT. Its translation is CASSFHGGDTEAFF.

This clone was counted a few times. The chain has TRBV28 and TRBJ1-2; 8 bases line up with TRBD1. There are 13 residues in the CDR3. In germline, CDR1 is MDHEN, CDR2 SYDVKM. The ends lost 6 bases at V and 6 bases at J; junction bases unmatched: 6. CDR3: CASRQGQAHGYTF. The CDR3 bases are TGTGCCAGCAGGCAGGGACAGGCCCATGGCTACACCTTC.

The J gene is TRBJ2-7, the V gene TRBV13; possible D gene TRBD2, 5 bases. This CDR3 comprises 14 residues. CDR1 PRHDT and CDR2 FYEKMQ come from the germline V gene (reference sequence). V was pared by 5 bases and J by 2 bases, with 13 bases between. The CDR3: CASSPGEGPYEQYF. The CDR3 DNA follows: TGTGCCAGCAGCCCCGGAGAGGGTCCCTACGAGCAGTACTTC.

This chain connects TRBV27 to TRBJ2-7; TRBD2 matches 12 bases. The CDR3 is made up of 15 amino acids. V trimming: 7 bases; J trimming: 3 bases; junction bases outside the gene matches: 7. The germline gives CDR1 MNHEY, CDR2 SMNVEV (reference sequence). Here the CDR3 reads CASTPAGLAGYEQYF. For the CDR3, the DNA is TGTGCCAGCACCCCCGCGGGACTAGCGGGCTACGAGCAGTACTTC.

The J gene is TRBJ2-1, the V gene TRBV5-6; D is perhaps TRBD1 (6 bases). V was clipped by 2 bases and J by 6 bases, with 9 bases between them. Germline V gives CDR1 SGHDT, CDR2 YYEEEE. This CDR3 region has 13 residues. CDR3 residues: CASSFLGANEQFF. CDR3 DNA: TGTGCCAGCAGCTTCCTGGGGGCCAATGAGCAGTTCTTC. Looking up the rest from reference TRBV5-6 and TRBJ2-1 gives the full variable domain: DAGVTQSPTHLIKTRGQQVTLRCSPKSGHDTVSWYQQALGQGPQFIFQYYEEEERQRGNFPDRFSGHQFPNYSSELNVNALLLGDSALYLCASSFLGANEQFFGPGTRLTVL.

This clone was counted a single time. Here the CDR3 DNA reads TGTGCCAGCAGGTACCGTCGGGAGCCCCAGCATTTT. Translated, it gives CASRYRREPQHF. This chain connects TRBV12-3 or TRBV12-4 to TRBJ1-5; D is unresolved. The V end was cut by 6 bases, the J end by 8 bases, with 11 bases between. This CDR3 has 12 residues.

This clone was picked up a small number of times. This chain joins TRBV6-1 and TRBJ2-1; D remains ambiguous. V shed 0 bases and J shed 10 bases, with 10 bases lying between them. CDR1 MNHNS and CDR2 SASEGT come from the germline V gene. This CDR3 is built from 13 residues. CDR3 bases: TGTGCCAGCAGTGAAGCGCTTCTGAGCGAGCAGTTCTTC. It encodes CASSEALLSEQFF.

The chain joins TRBV18 to TRBJ1-2; D ambiguous. Germline CDR1 is KGHSH and CDR2 is LQKENI. V gave up 6 bases and J gave up 7 bases, with 21 bases separating them. This CDR3 is built from 15 residues. CDR3 protein: CASSRAASHLFGYTF. In nucleotides, the CDR3 is TGTGCCAGCTCGAGAGCGGCCAGCCACCTCTTTGGCTACACCTTC.

This chain connects TRBV28 to TRBJ2-2; 11 nucleotides line up with TRBD1. The CDR3 is made up of 15 amino acids. With V trimmed by 6 bases and J by 4 bases, 4 bases remained unmatched. Germline CDR1 is MDHEN and CDR2 is SYDVKM. The CDR3 is CASRSDRGRTGELFF. Here the CDR3 DNA reads TGTGCCAGCAGATCGGACAGGGGGCGCACCGGGGAGCTGTTTTTT.

This chain uses TRBV3-1 (or the pseudogene TRBV3-2) with TRBJ2-1; D is unclear. Germline V lookup: CDR1 LGHDT, CDR2 YNNKEL (reference sequence). Trimming removed 1 base at V and 7 bases at J, with 14 bases between. There are 15 residues in the CDR3. CDR3 residues: CASSQGEVVRNEQFF. In nucleotides, the CDR3 is TGTGCCAGCAGCCAAGGTGAGGTGGTGAGGAATGAGCAGTTCTTC.

Comment on this clone: Relative to the germline gene, one junction end is altered; a read error may explain this. The chain joins TRBV29-1 to TRBJ2-1; 12 positions agree with TRBD2. This CDR3 is 11 amino acids long. Germline V gene data show CDR1 as SQVTM and CDR2 as ANQGSEA. The CDR3 protein is CSVEPTSGGLF. Written as DNA, the CDR3 is TGCAGCGTTGAACCAACTAGCGGGGGGCTCTTC.

The genes are TRBV14 and TRBJ2-1; D is undetermined. The V gene lost 4 bases and the J gene lost 3 bases, with 19 bases spanning the gap. The length of the CDR3 is 17 residues. Germline V CDR1 and CDR2: SGHDN, FVKESK. DNA of the CDR3: TGTGCCAGCAGCCCCCAAGGCCTGGCGGCCCACTACAATGAGCAGTTCTTC. It encodes CASSPQGLAAHYNEQFF.

This chain connects TRBV4-1 to TRBJ2-1; possibly TRBD2 for D (6 bases). V shed 1 base and J shed 2 bases, with 15 bases lying between them. CDR3 length equals 17 residues. CDR1 and CDR2 (germline): MGHRA, YSYEKL. CDR3 sequence (DNA): TGCGCCAGCAGCCAAGCTTTGGCGGGAAGCCCCTACAATGAGCAGTTCTTC. It encodes CASSQALAGSPYNEQFF.

Notes on this clone: The identical CDR3 is also encoded by other nucleotide sequences in the sample. The V and J genes are TRBV6-2 or TRBV6-3 and TRBJ2-1, with 11 bases lining up with TRBD2. There are 16 residues in the CDR3. V trimming: 1 base; J trimming: 4 bases; junction bases outside the gene matches: 3. CDR1 and CDR2 from the germline V gene are MNHEY and SVGEGT. The CDR3 protein is CASSYFRLAGYNEQFF. CDR3 nucleotide sequence: TGTGCCAGCAGTTACTTTCGACTAGCGGGATACAATGAGCAGTTCTTC.

J is TRBJ1-2 and V is TRBV18, with 8 bases identical to TRBD1. Germline CDR1 reads KGHSH; CDR2 reads LQKENI. This CDR3 region has 15 residues. The junction had 8 bases not matched to a gene; V was cut back by 2 bases and J by 6 bases. In DNA, the CDR3 is TGTGCCAGCTCACCATTTGGACAGGGTTTCAATGGCTACACCTTC. As protein: CASSPFGQGFNGYTF.

The chain couples TRBV10-3 to TRBJ2-1, with 12 bases lining up with TRBD2. The ends lost 10 bases at V and 8 bases at J; junction bases unmatched: 9. CDR3 length: 14 amino acids. The germline CDR1 and CDR2 sequences are ENHRY and SYGVKD. CDR3 nucleotide sequence: TGTGCCACCGGTCGACTAGCGGGAGAAGATGAGCAGTTCTTC. Protein sequence: CATGRLAGEDEQFF.

The chain carries TRBV19 and TRBJ1-1, with 8 bases matching TRBD1. With 3 bases clipped from V and 5 bases from J, the junction kept 14 bases outside the gene matches. CDR1 and CDR2 from the germline V gene are LNHDA and SQIVND (reference sequence). CDR3 length: 17 amino acids. The CDR3 DNA sequence: TGTGCCAGTAGTATTGCGGTCCCAGGGGGCCTTAGTACTGAAGCTTTCTTT. Its protein is CASSIAVPGGLSTEAFF. Looking up the rest from reference TRBV19 and TRBJ1-1 gives the full variable domain: DGGITQSPKYLFRKEGQNVTLSCEQNLNHDAMYWYRQDPGQGLRLIYYSQIVNDFQKGDIAEGYSVSREKKESFPLTVTSAQKNPTAFYLCASSIAVPGGLSTEAFFGQGTRLTVV.

V is TRBV11-3 and J is TRBJ2-7; 15 bases align to TRBD2. After removal of 4 bases from V and 3 bases from J, the junction contained 4 bases not matched to a gene. Per germline, CDR1 SGHNT and CDR2 YENEEA. The length of the CDR3 is 16 residues. This chain's CDR3 is CASSWTSGRGVYEQYF. Here the CDR3 DNA reads TGTGCCAGCAGCTGGACTAGCGGGAGGGGAGTCTACGAGCAGTACTTC.

The chain recombines TRBV7-9 with TRBJ2-5; D is possibly TRBD1 (5 bases). The CDR3 is made up of 11 amino acids. Germline V gene sequence: CDR1 SEHNR, CDR2 FQNEAQ (reference sequence). Trimming removed 10 bases from V and 2 bases from J, with 8 bases in between. Written as DNA, the CDR3 is TGTGCCACGACAGAACAAGAGACCCAGTACTTC. It yields the protein CATTEQETQYF.

The J gene is TRBJ2-3, the V gene TRBV5-1, with D possibly matching TRBD2 (6 bases). This CDR3 contains 18 residues. V was pared by 3 bases and J by 0 bases, with 20 bases between. Germline V gives CDR1 SGHRS, CDR2 YFSETQ. The CDR3 nucleotides are TGCGCCAGCAGCTCAGGTGGTGGTAGCGGTTTTAGCACAGATACGCAGTATTTT. This translates into CASSSGGGSGFSTDTQYF. The full variable domain, its missing parts supplied by reference TRBV5-1 and TRBJ2-3, is KAGVTQTPRYLIKTRGQQVTLSCSPISGHRSVSWYQQTPGQGLQFLFEYFSETQRNKGNFPGRFSGRQFSNSRSEMNVSTLELGDSALYLCASSSGGGSGFSTDTQYFGPGTRLTVL.